These T cell receptor beta chains were read from a single sample in a study of cytomegalovirus exposure and HLA in healthy donors. TCRdb's copy holds only in-frame clones and misses some; the assay was immunoSEQ multiplex PCR. The sample has under 200,000 clones, 60% to 80% seen once; the top ten hold more than 1.2%. The sequenced material came from PBMCs. All receptors come from a man aged 55 to 70 in good health and CMV-seronegative. The CDR3 runs from the conserved cysteine through the conserved F or W. D genes are given only for firm matches. Not all rows give a size; the values are once, few, many and, for expanded clones, a class.

.,TRBJ1-4,15,.,TRBV11-1,CASSLVSGGYEKLFF,TGTGCCAGCAGCTTAGTTTCCGGGGGTTATGAAAAACTGTTTTTT
TRBD2,TRBJ2-3,15,.,TRBV28,CASSPPGLATDTQYF,TGTGCCAGCAGTCCACCGGGACTAGCCACAGATACGCAGTATTTT
TRBD2,TRBJ2-4,17,.,TRBV9,CASSAAGGRGAKNIQYF,TGTGCCAGCAGCGCCGCTGGCGGGCGGGGGGCCAAAAACATTCAGTACTTC
.,TRBJ2-2,16,.,TRBV28,CASSKLQPIDTGELFF,TGTGCCAGCAGTAAACTACAACCGATCGACACCGGGGAGCTGTTTTTT
.,TRBJ2-1,12,.,TRBV28,CALQGPYNEQFF,TGTGCCCTGCAGGGGCCTTACAATGAGCAGTTCTTC
.,TRBJ1-6,15,.,TRBV7-2,CASSLVGGAGSPLHF,TGTGCCAGCAGCTTAGTGGGTGGGGCGGGATCACCCCTCCACTTT
.,TRBJ2-1,14,.,TRBV18,CASSPLGTYNEQFF,TGTGCCAGCTCACCCTTAGGGACTTACAATGAGCAGTTCTTC
TRBD1,TRBJ1-5,14,.,TRBV29-1,CSVVEGALDQPQHF,TGCAGCGTTGTGGAGGGGGCGTTGGATCAGCCCCAGCATTTT
TRBD1,TRBJ1-1,15,.,TRBV2,CASRQDRSMNTEAFF,TGTGCCAGCAGACAGGACAGGAGCATGAACACTGAAGCTTTCTTT
.,TRBJ1-1,14,.,TRBV7-2,CASSLAGTNTEAFF,TGTGCCAGCAGCTTAGCGGGCACGAACACTGAAGCTTTCTTT
TRBD2,TRBJ2-3,15,.,TRBV5-6,CASSLAAGLADTQYF,TGTGCCAGCAGCCTCGCAGCGGGGTTGGCAGATACGCAGTATTTT
.,TRBJ1-4,14,.,TRBV6-5,CASRSLEGGEKLFF,TGTGCCAGCAGGTCTTTAGAGGGTGGTGAAAAACTGTTTTTT
TRBD1,TRBJ1-6,14,.,TRBV6-5,CASNKDRVASPLHF,TGTGCCAGCAATAAGGACAGGGTTGCCTCACCCCTCCACTTT
.,TRBJ1-4,14,once,TRBV2,CASKTFRSDEKLFF,TGTGCCAGCAAAACCTTTCGTTCGGATGAAAAACTGTTTTTT
.,TRBJ2-1,13,.,TRBV7-2,CASSPQSVGEQFF,TGTGCCAGCAGTCCCCAAAGCGTGGGTGAGCAGTTCTTC
TRBD2,TRBJ2-1,14,medium-sized,TRBV7-3,CASSLSGGANEQFF,TGTGCCAGCAGCTTAAGCGGGGGGGCCAATGAGCAGTTCTTC
.,TRBJ2-3,14,.,TRBV29-1,CSVERPPRRDPQYF,TGCAGCGTTGAAAGGCCACCTCGCAGGGATCCGCAGTATTTT